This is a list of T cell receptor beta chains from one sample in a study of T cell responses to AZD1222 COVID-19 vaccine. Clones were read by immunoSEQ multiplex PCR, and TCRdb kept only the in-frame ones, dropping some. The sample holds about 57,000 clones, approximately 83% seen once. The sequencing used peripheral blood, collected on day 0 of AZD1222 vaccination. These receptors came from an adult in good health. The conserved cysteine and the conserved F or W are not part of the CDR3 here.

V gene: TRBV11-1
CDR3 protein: ASRRGGRFYEQY

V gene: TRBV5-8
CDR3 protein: ASSLGGGLMAF

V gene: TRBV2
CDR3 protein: ASYGTGKNTEAF

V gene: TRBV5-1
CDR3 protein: ASSLARTDGGYT

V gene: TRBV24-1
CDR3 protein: ATSVGTLSYNEQF

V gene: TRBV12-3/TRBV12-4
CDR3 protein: ASSPPGGTEAF

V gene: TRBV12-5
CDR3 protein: ASVLLRGREKLF

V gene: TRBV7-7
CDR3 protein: ASSLNRGDTQY

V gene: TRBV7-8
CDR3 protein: ASSHFDSSYEQY

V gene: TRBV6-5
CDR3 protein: ASRTPGVVYGYT

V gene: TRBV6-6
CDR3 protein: ASREQGSGTDTQY

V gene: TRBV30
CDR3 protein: AWSAPPGAGGPEVF

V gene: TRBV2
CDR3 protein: ASSDRGNYGYT

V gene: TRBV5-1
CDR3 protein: ASSLVGVQNTGELF

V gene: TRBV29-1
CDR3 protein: SVLGGIYEQY

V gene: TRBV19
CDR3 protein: ASSALAGGRTDTQY

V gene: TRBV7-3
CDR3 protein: ASSPTRTDTQY

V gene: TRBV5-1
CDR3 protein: ASSFDTGPGELF

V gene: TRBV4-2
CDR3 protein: ASSTSLTYNEQF

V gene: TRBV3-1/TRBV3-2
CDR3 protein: ASRPRGGPTGYT

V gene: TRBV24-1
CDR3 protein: ATSATGGLDEQF

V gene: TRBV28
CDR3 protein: ASRFGTVYGYT

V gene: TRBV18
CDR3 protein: ASSPRPPPGDSPLH

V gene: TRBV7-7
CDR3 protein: ASSLGAGATNEKLF

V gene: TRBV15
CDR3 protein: ATSRGGTGGYEQY

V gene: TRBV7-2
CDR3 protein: ASSSQYNYGYT

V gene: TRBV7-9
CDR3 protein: ASSSHERGGQGSPLH

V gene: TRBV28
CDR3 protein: ASCRGGNTEAF

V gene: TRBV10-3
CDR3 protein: AISPMRGYT

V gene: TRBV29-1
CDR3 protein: SVRTSLGSQY

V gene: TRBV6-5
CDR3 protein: ASRTLGIAGNTIY

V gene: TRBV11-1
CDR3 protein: ASSSGGGVPGELF

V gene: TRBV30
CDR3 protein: AWSVHSGARNEQF

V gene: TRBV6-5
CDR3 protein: ASSAKTNWDQPQH

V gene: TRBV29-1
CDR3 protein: SGSGKGADTQY

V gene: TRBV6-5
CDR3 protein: ASRERTTNTGELF

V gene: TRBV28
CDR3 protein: ASSEAAHGGGYT

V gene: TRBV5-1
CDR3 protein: ASSRGGPTETQY

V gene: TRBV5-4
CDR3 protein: ASSVPPRGNNEQF

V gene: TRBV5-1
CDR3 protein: ASSSGGALNNSPLH

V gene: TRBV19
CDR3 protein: ASSPDSRRGQPQH

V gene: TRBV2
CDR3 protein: ATFLPGTSNPNTGELF

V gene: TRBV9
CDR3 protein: ASSASGGADEQF

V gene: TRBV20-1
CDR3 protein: SASINGHWTQY

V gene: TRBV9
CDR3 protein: ASSVAPGSYT

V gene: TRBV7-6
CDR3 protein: ASSPSRGNNSPLH

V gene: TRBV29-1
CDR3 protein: SVERRTTYNEQF

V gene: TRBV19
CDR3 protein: ASSIDRVKSDTQY

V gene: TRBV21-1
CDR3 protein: ASSNESRGARFRETQY

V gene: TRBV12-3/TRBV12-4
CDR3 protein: ASGADGNYGYT

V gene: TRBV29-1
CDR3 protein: ARDSPPV